Following are 9 T cell receptor beta chains from one sample sequenced in a study of immune evolution from preneoplasia to lung adenocarcinoma. Profiling relied on immunoSEQ multiplex PCR, and the TCRdb table lists in-frame clones only, not all of them. The table lists roughly 9,000 clones, around 80% of them singletons, with about 6.2% in the top ten. Specimen: FFPE lung adenocarcinoma in situ tissue. The receptors here all came from a person aged 60-79 years with lung adenocarcinoma.

V and J are TRBV7-3 and TRBJ2-5; TRBD2 agrees at 8 bases. Germline-derived CDR1 and CDR2 are SGHTA and FQGTGA. V was clipped by 2 bases and J by 0 bases; unmatched bases: 5. There are 16 residues in the CDR3. CDR3 in amino acids: CASSLGVAGYQETQYF. As DNA, the CDR3 is TGTGCCAGCAGCTTAGGGGTAGCGGGGTACCAAGAGACCCAGTACTTC.

The V call is TRBV19, the J call TRBJ1-2; TRBD1 might be the D (5 bases). The CDR3 length is 13 residues. Germline CDR1 is LNHDA and CDR2 is SQIVND (reference sequence). With 8 bases removed from V and 6 bases from J, the gap between germline ends came to 16 bases. CDR3 in amino acids: CASRPGTDDGYTF. CDR3 nucleotide sequence: TGTGCCAGTCGTCCCGGGACCGACGATGGCTACACCTTC.

The V and J genes are TRBV5-1 and TRBJ1-1, with D possibly TRBD1 on 5 matching bases. V was cut by 4 bases and J by 3 bases, with 13 bases left in between. From germline, CDR1 is SGHRS and CDR2 YFSETQ. CDR3 size: 14 residues. The CDR3 reads CASSGGHPDTEAFF. The CDR3 region has the DNA TGCGCCAGCAGCGGCGGACACCCTGACACTGAAGCTTTCTTT.

This clone has more than one count but fewer than ten. This sequence joins TRBV7-2 and TRBJ2-7, with TRBD1 identical over 8 bases. The CDR3 spans 14 residues. Germline trimming cut 7 bases from V and 2 bases from J; bases unmatched to any gene: 7. Germline loops: CDR1 SGHTA, CDR2 FQGNSA. CDR3 in amino acids: CASTRPQGAYEQYF. In DNA form, the CDR3 reads TGTGCCAGCACCCGCCCACAGGGGGCCTACGAGCAGTACTTC.

A few counts support this clone. This chain connects TRBV5-5 to TRBJ1-1; D may be TRBD1 (6 bases). The CDR3 totals 15 residues. V lost 0 bases and J 8 bases, leaving 17 bases between the germline ends. Germline CDR1 reads SGHKS; CDR2 reads YYEKEE (reference sequence). CDR3 in DNA: TGTGCCAGCAGCTTGGGCGAATCGAGGGGGACGGAAGCTTTCTTT. Its protein is CASSLGESRGTEAFF.

This rearrangement joins TRBV28 to TRBJ1-6, with 8 bases matching TRBD1. With V trimmed by 2 bases and J by 6 bases, 3 bases remained unmatched. CDR1 MDHEN and CDR2 SYDVKM come from the germline V gene. CDR3 length: 15 residues. Here the CDR3 DNA reads TGTGCCAGCAGTTTAGCCGGGACAGGTAATTCACCCCTCCACTTT. Protein sequence: CASSLAGTGNSPLHF.

The genes are TRBV7-9 and TRBJ2-5; D call uncertain. The germline CDR1 and CDR2 sequences are SEHNR and FQNEAQ (reference sequence). The CDR3 is 14 amino acids. The V end lost 3 bases, the J end lost 1 base, and 9 bases lay between the germline ends. The CDR3 here is CASSFMTIQETQYF. The DNA of the CDR3 is TGTGCCAGCAGCTTTATGACGATCCAAGAGACCCAGTACTTC. Variable domain in full (rest from reference TRBV7-9 and TRBJ2-5): DTGVSQNPRHKITKRGQNVTFRCDPISEHNRLYWYRQTLGQGPEFLTYFQNEAQLEKSRLLSDRFSAERPKGSFSTLEIQRTEQGDSAMYLCASSFMTIQETQYFGPGTRLLVL.

V usage is TRBV6-1 and J usage is TRBJ2-7; 7 nucleotides line up with TRBD1. CDR3 size: 15 residues. Trimming took 4 bases from V and 5 from J; bases not matched to a gene: 11. Germline loops: CDR1 MNHNS, CDR2 SASEGT. The CDR3 reads CASSGNTGTEDEQYF. As DNA, the CDR3 is TGTGCCAGCAGTGGGAATACCGGGACAGAGGACGAGCAGTACTTC.

V gene TRBV28 combines with J gene TRBJ1-1; no clear D. The CDR3 has 17 residues. The V and J ends lost 4 bases and 0 bases respectively, with 18 bases between them. Germline CDR1 and CDR2: MDHEN and SYDVKM. As DNA, the CDR3 is TGTGCCAGCAGTTCACCCCTGGGGTCCAGTGTGAACACTGAAGCTTTCTTT. Protein sequence: CASSSPLGSSVNTEAFF.